The 28 T cell receptor beta chains below all came from one sample that was sequenced in a study of PD-L1 blockade in urothelial cancer. Time point indicated: pretreatment peripheral blood. Generated by immunoSEQ multiplex PCR, the TCRdb table keeps only in-frame clones and is missing some. The top ten hold 6.5% to 8% of the sample, which has about 81,000 clones, 70% to 90% seen once. Sequencing used PBMCs, obtained around atezolizumab (anti-PD-L1) treatment. The origin of the receptors is a man between 40 and 49 years old with urothelial cancer.

The chain carries TRBV2 and TRBJ1-5; 7 bases are shared with TRBD1. The CDR3 totals 14 residues. J was trimmed by 1 base and V by 6 bases; bases with no gene match: 3. Germline V gene sequence: CDR1 SNHLY, CDR2 FYNNEI. CDR3 sequence (DNA): TGTGCCAGCAGAGGGGACAGCAGCAATCAGCCCCAGCATTTT. Amino acids: CASRGDSSNQPQHF.

The chain links TRBV30 to TRBJ2-7, with no clear D. Germline V gives CDR1 GTSNPN, CDR2 SVGIG (reference sequence). V dropped 0 bases and J dropped 0 bases, with 6 bases sitting between them. CDR3 length equals 13 residues. In nucleotides, the CDR3 is TGTGCCTGGAGTGTGGCTAGCTCCTACGAGCAGTACTTC. Protein product: CAWSVASSYEQYF.

V usage is TRBV13 and J usage is TRBJ1-2, with D possibly matching TRBD1 (5 bases). CDR1 is PRHDT, CDR2 FYEKMQ, per germline (reference sequence). With 3 bases removed from V and 0 bases from J, the gap between germline ends came to 11 bases. The CDR3 has 15 residues. CDR3 in amino acids: CASSFQGATNYGYTF. DNA for the CDR3: TGTGCCAGCAGCTTCCAAGGGGCTACTAACTATGGCTACACCTTC.

The chain couples TRBV5-1 to TRBJ1-2; TRBD1 might be the D (5 bases). Germline CDR1 and CDR2: SGHRS and YFSETQ. The CDR3 has 12 amino acids. V dropped 4 bases and J dropped 6 bases, with 10 bases sitting between them. CDR3 coding DNA: TGCGCCAGCAGCCCCTCGGGGGATGGCTACACCTTC. It is translated as CASSPSGDGYTF.

This clone came up once. The rearrangement joins TRBV6-6 to TRBJ1-1; no clear D gene. The CDR3 sequence is 13 residues long. In germline, CDR1 is MNHNY, CDR2 SVGAGI (reference sequence). The germline V and J ends were trimmed by 2 bases and 5 bases, with 9 bases remaining between them. The CDR3 sequence is CASSYGRGTEAFF. CDR3 sequence (DNA): TGTGCCAGCAGTTACGGGAGAGGGACTGAAGCTTTCTTT.

The chain couples TRBV19 to TRBJ1-4; D not resolved. The CDR3 is 16 amino acids. The germline V and J ends were trimmed by 10 bases and 0 bases, with 18 bases remaining between them. CDR1 LNHDA and CDR2 SQIVND come from the germline V gene (reference sequence). The CDR3 DNA follows: TGTGCCACCCGAGCCGTTCTCCGCGCAACTAATGAAAAACTGTTTTTT. The encoded protein is CATRAVLRATNEKLFF.

The rearrangement links TRBV18 to TRBJ2-3; no reliable D call. CDR1 and CDR2 (germline): KGHSH, LQKENI. Trimming removed 4 bases from V and 3 bases from J, with 11 bases in between. The CDR3 is 14 amino acids. The CDR3 reads CASSRSIKTDTQYF. CDR3 sequence (DNA): TGTGCCAGCTCACGCTCTATCAAAACAGATACGCAGTATTTT.

The V gene is TRBV4-3, the J gene TRBJ2-2, with D unclear. This CDR3 has 13 residues. Between the trimmed V and J ends, which lost 4 bases and 4 bases, there was a span of 7 bases. CDR1 LGHNA and CDR2 YSLEER come from the germline V gene. The CDR3 bases are TGCGCCAGCAGCCCCTTTATCACCGGGGAGCTGTTTTTT. Encoded protein: CASSPFITGELFF.

This clone came up a few times. The chain has TRBV5-6 and TRBJ1-4; D unclear. The CDR3 runs to 12 residues. Trimming took 1 base from V and 7 from J, leaving 5 bases between them. The germline V gene encodes CDR1 SGHDT and CDR2 YYEEEE. The CDR3 loop reads CASSLPGEKLFF. The CDR3 DNA reads as TGTGCCAGCAGCTTGCCCGGTGAAAAACTGTTTTTT.

This chain links TRBV18 with TRBJ2-7; TRBD1 might be the D (6 bases). The CDR3 spans 12 residues. The germline V gene has CDR1 KGHSH and CDR2 LQKENI. V lost 6 bases to trimming and J lost 4 bases, with 10 bases between them. The CDR3 here is CASSPGQYEQYF. CDR3 DNA sequence: TGTGCCAGCTCCCCCGGACAGTACGAGCAGTACTTC.

The chain links TRBV5-1 to TRBJ2-1; TRBD2 is a possible D gene (5 bases). The V gene's germline CDR1 is SGHRS and CDR2 YFSETQ. This CDR3 contains 14 residues. With 0 bases removed from V and 10 bases from J, the gap between germline ends came to 14 bases. CDR3: CASSLEEALGEQFF. The CDR3 DNA reads TGCGCCAGCAGCTTGGAGGAGGCCTTAGGGGAGCAGTTCTTC.

J is TRBJ2-7 and V is TRBV27; 10 bases map to TRBD1. V was clipped by 5 bases and J by 2 bases; unmatched bases: 9. From germline, CDR1 is MNHEY and CDR2 SMNVEV (reference sequence). The CDR3 length is 16 residues. The CDR3: CASSQKPGQGTYEQYF. In nucleotides, the CDR3 is TGTGCCAGCAGTCAAAAACCGGGACAGGGGACCTACGAGCAGTACTTC.

The chain carries TRBV18 and TRBJ2-7; tentative D call: TRBD2 (6 bases). The CDR3 is 15 residues long. Trimming removed 6 bases at V and 2 bases at J, with 17 bases between. The germline CDR1 and CDR2 sequences are KGHSH and LQKENI. The CDR3 protein is CASSPKGGTAYEQYF. CDR3 sequence (DNA): TGTGCCAGCTCCCCCAAGGGCGGGACTGCCTACGAGCAGTACTTC. Full variable domain (outside the CDR3, taken from reference TRBV18 and TRBJ2-7): NAGVMQNPRHLVRRRGQEARLRCSPMKGHSHVYWYRQLPEEGLKFMVYLQKENIIDESGMPKERFSAEFPKEGPSILRIQQVVRGDSAAYFCASSPKGGTAYEQYFGPGTRLTVT.

The chain has TRBV12-5 and TRBJ2-3, with a tentative D call TRBD1 (5 bases). The CDR3 totals 13 residues. With 8 bases removed from V and 2 bases from J, the gap between germline ends came to 11 bases. In germline, CDR1 is LGHNT, CDR2 FRNRAP. This chain's CDR3 is CASQGWDTDTQYF. CDR3 DNA sequence: TGTGCTAGTCAGGGTTGGGACACAGATACGCAGTATTTT.

The rearrangement uses TRBV6-1 and TRBJ2-7; possibly TRBD1 for D (6 bases). The CDR3 extends over 16 amino acids. V was clipped by 3 bases and J by 2 bases, with 17 bases between them. Per the germline V gene, CDR1 is MNHNS and CDR2 is SASEGT. CDR3 DNA: TGTGCCAGCAGTGAGCGCTTAAGGGGGTTCCCCTACGAGCAGTACTTC. Its translation is CASSERLRGFPYEQYF.

The chain joins TRBV9 to TRBJ1-5; 9 bases match TRBD1. The CDR3 has 14 amino acids. J was trimmed by 5 bases and V by 4 bases; bases with no gene match: 4. In germline, CDR1 is SGDLS, CDR2 YYNGEE. Here the CDR3 DNA reads TGTGCCAGCAGCAGACAGGGGGAATATCAGCCCCAGCATTTT. This encodes CASSRQGEYQPQHF.

The genes are TRBV28 and TRBJ1-5, with D unresolved. The germline gives CDR1 MDHEN, CDR2 SYDVKM. V lost 6 bases and J lost 3, with 12 bases in between. This CDR3 is 14 amino acids long. The CDR3 loop reads CASSKARLNQPQHF. The CDR3 DNA is TGTGCCAGCAGCAAAGCAAGACTCAATCAGCCCCAGCATTTT. Full variable domain (remainder filled in from reference TRBV28 and TRBJ1-5): DVKVTQSSRYLVKRTGEKVFLECVQDMDHENMFWYRQDPGLGLRLIYFSYDVKMKEKGDIPEGYSVSREKKERFSLILESASTNQTSMYLCASSKARLNQPQHFGDGTRLSIL.

The chain combines TRBV15 with TRBJ2-1, with 7 bases fitting TRBD1. Trimming cost V 0 bases and J 5 bases; bases outside gene matches: 1. Germline V CDR1 and CDR2: LNHNV, YYDKDF (reference sequence). This CDR3 spans 14 amino acids. The CDR3 protein is CATSREGQNNEQFF. DNA for the CDR3: TGTGCCACCAGCAGAGAGGGACAGAACAATGAGCAGTTCTTC.

The chain uses TRBV27 and TRBJ1-5; D gene uncertain. CDR3 length equals 14 residues. From germline, CDR1 is MNHEY and CDR2 SMNVEV (reference sequence). Trimming took off 3 bases at V and 3 bases at J, with 9 bases between the two ends. This CDR3 reads CASSLGEINQPQHF. In DNA, the CDR3 is TGTGCCAGCAGTTTGGGAGAGATCAATCAGCCCCAGCATTTT.

The chain joins TRBV10-3 to TRBJ1-4, with 10 bases fitting TRBD1. CDR1 ENHRY and CDR2 SYGVKD come from the germline V gene. The junction had 10 bases not matched to a gene; V was cut back by 10 bases and J by 8 bases. The CDR3 length is 14 residues. The CDR3 DNA sequence: TGTGCCACCCAACCGGGACAGGGGTCGGAAAAACTGTTTTTT. It is translated as CATQPGQGSEKLFF.

This rearrangement joins TRBV11-2 to TRBJ2-4, with D perhaps matching TRBD1 (6 bases). This CDR3 region has 15 residues. V lost 5 bases to trimming and J lost 6 bases, with 17 bases between them. Germline values: CDR1 SGHAT, CDR2 FQNNGV. The CDR3 loop reads CASSPIGTPPNIQYF. The CDR3 coding sequence is TGTGCCAGCAGCCCAATAGGGACACCACCAAACATTCAGTACTTC.

V usage is TRBV19 and J usage is TRBJ2-7; the match to TRBD1 covers 7 bases. Germline V gene lookup returns CDR1 LNHDA and CDR2 SQIVND (reference sequence). With 10 bases clipped from V and 5 bases from J, the junction kept 8 bases outside the gene matches. The CDR3 covers 12 residues. The CDR3 DNA reads TGTGCCACTAGACAGGGCTGGAACGAGCAGTACTTC. Protein: CATRQGWNEQYF.

The rearrangement joins TRBV5-6 to TRBJ1-5, with D perhaps TRBD1 (6 bases). CDR3 length: 15 residues. Germline CDR1 and CDR2: SGHDT and YYEEEE. Trimming pared 1 base from V and 6 bases from J, leaving 14 bases between. The CDR3 nucleotides read TGTGCCAGCAGCTTGCGGGGGGCGCCGGTTCAGCCCCAGCATTTT. This sequence encodes CASSLRGAPVQPQHF.

The chain combines TRBV5-4 with TRBJ2-7, with 7 bases identical to TRBD2. The CDR3 length is 15 residues. Germline V CDR1 and CDR2: SGHNT, YYREEE (reference sequence). With V trimmed by 1 base and J by 3 bases, 7 bases remained unmatched. The CDR3 is CASSLWGGQGYEQYF. The CDR3 DNA reads TGTGCCAGCAGCTTGTGGGGGGGTCAGGGCTACGAGCAGTACTTC.

The chain employs TRBV30 and TRBJ1-5, with TRBD1 matching over 7 bases. With 2 bases clipped from V and 3 bases from J, the junction kept 10 bases outside the gene matches. CDR3 length: 16 amino acids. Per germline, CDR1 GTSNPN and CDR2 SVGIG (reference sequence). CDR3 amino acids: CAWSSYQDRVNQPQHF. The CDR3 DNA follows: TGTGCCTGGAGTTCCTACCAAGACAGGGTCAATCAGCCCCAGCATTTT.

The chain is built from TRBV5-1 and TRBJ2-3, with 10 bases matching TRBD2. CDR3 length equals 18 residues. The V gene end was trimmed by 0 bases and the J gene end by 2 bases; junction bases not matched to a gene: 9. Germline V gene data show CDR1 as SGHRS and CDR2 as YFSETQ. The CDR3 DNA follows: TGCGCCAGCAGCTTGGCCATAGCTAGCGGGAGTCTCACAGATACGCAGTATTTT. This sequence encodes CASSLAIASGSLTDTQYF.

The chain combines TRBV5-1 with TRBJ2-3, with 12 bases identical to TRBD2. J gave up 2 bases and V 0 bases, and 4 bases lay outside the gene matches. Germline CDR1 and CDR2: SGHRS and YFSETQ. The CDR3 is 17 amino acids. CDR3 amino acids: CASSLGRLAGVTDTQYF. CDR3 DNA: TGCGCCAGCAGCTTGGGGCGACTAGCGGGAGTCACAGATACGCAGTATTTT.

This clone was observed a few times. This rearrangement joins TRBV28 to TRBJ2-7; 9 bases line up with TRBD2. The CDR3 extends over 17 amino acids. Germline values: CDR1 MDHEN, CDR2 SYDVKM. With 3 bases clipped from V and 3 bases from J, the junction kept 12 bases outside the gene matches. The CDR3 nucleotides are TGTGCCAGCAGTTTCTTAGCGGGGGACCCCTTGAGCTACGAGCAGTACTTC. It translates to CASSFLAGDPLSYEQYF.